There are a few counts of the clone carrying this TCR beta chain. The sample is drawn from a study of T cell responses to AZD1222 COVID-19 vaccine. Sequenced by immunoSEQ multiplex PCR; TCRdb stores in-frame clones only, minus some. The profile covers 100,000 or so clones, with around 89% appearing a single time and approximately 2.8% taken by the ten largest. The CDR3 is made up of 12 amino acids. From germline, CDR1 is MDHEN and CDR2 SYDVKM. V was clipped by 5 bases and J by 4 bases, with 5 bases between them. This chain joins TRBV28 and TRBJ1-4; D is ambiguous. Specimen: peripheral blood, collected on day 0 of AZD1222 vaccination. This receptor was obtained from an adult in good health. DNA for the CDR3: TGTGCCAGCAGTCCTGTTAATGAAAAACTGTTTTTT. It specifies CASSPVNEKLFF.